What follows are 29 T cell receptor beta chains derived from one specimen sequenced in a study of CD8+ T cells in alopecia areata. The treatment: oral pan-JAK inhibitor, 5-10 mg twice daily. As part of sample collection, lesional scalp punch biopsies and peripheral blood were taken from alopecia areata patients. Following RNA extraction, reverse transcription yielded cDNA that acted as the sequencing template. Sequencing used immunoSEQ multiplex PCR; TCRdb keeps in-frame clones, though not all of them. The sample has 15,000 to 20,000 clones; approximately 56% are singletons. Sequenced here: skin, sampled at week 4, from a patient treated with tofacitinib. The receptors were gathered from a human donor with alopecia areata.

The chain is built from TRBV9 and TRBJ2-2; 9 bases align to TRBD1. Looked up from germline, CDR1 is SGDLS and CDR2 is YYNGEE. The CDR3 is 15 amino acids. Trimming took 3 bases from V and 7 from J; bases not matched to a gene: 7. This CDR3 is CASSDRTGAHGELFF. The CDR3 coding sequence is TGTGCCAGCAGCGATCGGACAGGGGCTCACGGGGAGCTGTTTTTT.

This clone has a handful of counts. This chain links TRBV5-1 with TRBJ2-7; D not certain. The CDR3 consists of 14 residues. In germline, CDR1 is SGHRS, CDR2 YFSETQ. V shed 1 base and J shed 1 base, with 9 bases lying between them. This CDR3 reads CASSLSSVSYEQYF. CDR3 nucleotides: TGCGCCAGCAGCTTGAGTTCCGTTTCCTACGAGCAGTACTTC. The whole variable domain, filled in from reference TRBV5-1 and TRBJ2-7, reads KAGVTQTPRYLIKTRGQQVTLSCSPISGHRSVSWYQQTPGQGLQFLFEYFSETQRNKGNFPGRFSGRQFSNSRSEMNVSTLELGDSALYLCASSLSSVSYEQYFGPGTRLTVT.

The rearrangement links TRBV5-6 to TRBJ2-1; D possibly uses TRBD1 or TRBD2 (6 bases each). Trimming removed 4 bases from V and 3 bases from J, with 17 bases in between. The germline V gene encodes CDR1 SGHDT and CDR2 YYEEEE. This CDR3 spans 16 amino acids. CDR3 sequence: CASSPRGGRSYNEQFF. CDR3 in DNA: TGTGCCAGCAGCCCCAGAGGGGGGCGAAGCTACAATGAGCAGTTCTTC.

The chain is built from TRBV9 and TRBJ1-3; D is ambiguous. V was pared by 6 bases and J by 0 bases, with 13 bases between. CDR1 is SGDLS and CDR2 is YYNGEE in the germline V gene. The CDR3 totals 15 residues. The CDR3 bases are TGTGCCAGCAACCGGGCTCCGAGCTCTGGAAACACCATATATTTT. It encodes CASNRAPSSGNTIYF.

The chain couples TRBV4-1 to TRBJ1-4; maybe TRBD1 (6 bases). The CDR3 contains 19 residues. Germline V gene data show CDR1 as MGHRA and CDR2 as YSYEKL. Trimming took off 4 bases at V and 0 bases at J, with 21 bases between the two ends. Written as DNA, the CDR3 is TGCGCCAGCAGCCCAGGGCCTTTACAGGGTACATCAACTAATGAAAAACTGTTTTTT. Translating it yields CASSPGPLQGTSTNEKLFF.

This clone has a handful of counts. CDR3 residues: CASSDSLYGYTF. The CDR3 DNA follows: TGTGCCAGCAGTGACAGCCTTTATGGCTACACCTTC. The chain employs TRBV28 and TRBJ1-2, with D possibly matching TRBD1 (5 bases). Looked up from germline, CDR1 is MDHEN and CDR2 is SYDVKM. The length of the CDR3 is 12 residues. V was clipped by 5 bases and J by 5 bases, with 9 bases between them.

The table lists this clone with a count of one. In DNA, the CDR3 is TGTGCCAGCAGCTTAGATGTTAGCGGGGATCTTCGTGGCGGGGAGCTGTTTTTT. Its protein is CASSLDVSGDLRGGELFF. The J gene is TRBJ2-2, the V gene TRBV7-9, with 8 bases lining up with TRBD2. CDR3 size: 18 residues. The V and J ends lost 1 base and 7 bases, in that order; junction bases with no gene match: 14. Germline CDR1 reads SEHNR; CDR2 reads FQNEAQ (reference sequence).

This clone was observed a single time. This sequence joins TRBV11-2 and TRBJ1-4; D is uncertain. This CDR3 is built from 18 residues. V was clipped by 6 bases and J by 4 bases, with 24 bases between them. From germline, CDR1 is SGHAT and CDR2 FQNNGV. The CDR3: CASRRIFGDGSGNEKLFF. CDR3 sequence (DNA): TGTGCCAGCAGGCGAATCTTCGGGGATGGGTCGGGTAATGAAAAACTGTTTTTT.

This rearrangement joins TRBV28 to TRBJ2-5; 10 bases align to TRBD1. Germline V gene lookup returns CDR1 MDHEN and CDR2 SYDVKM. This CDR3 spans 16 amino acids. With 6 bases clipped from V and 5 bases from J, the junction kept 12 bases outside the gene matches. This CDR3 reads CASSLAETGGRETQYF. Here the CDR3 DNA reads TGTGCCAGCAGCCTGGCCGAGACAGGGGGCCGGGAGACCCAGTACTTC.

This clone was seen a handful of times. The rearrangement joins TRBV7-2 to TRBJ2-3; D may be TRBD1 (7 bases). Trimming stripped 3 bases from V and 3 bases from J, with 13 bases between. Germline CDR1 is SGHTA and CDR2 is FQGNSA. This CDR3 is 15 amino acids long. The CDR3: CASSFRGAGTDTQYF. In nucleotides, the CDR3 is TGTGCCAGCAGCTTCAGGGGGGCTGGGACAGATACGCAGTATTTT.

DNA of the CDR3: TGTGCCACCAGCGGGCCTAGGAGAGGGTACGAGCAAGAGACCCAGTACTTC. It is translated as CATSGPRRGYEQETQYF. The gene calls are TRBV15 and TRBJ2-5; D is possibly TRBD2 (5 bases). Trimming left V 5 bases short and J 2 bases short, with 21 bases between. The CDR3 contains 17 residues. The germline CDR1 and CDR2 sequences are LNHNV and YYDKDF (reference sequence).

This chain connects TRBV4-1 to TRBJ2-3; a weak D match, TRBD2 (6 bases). V lost 3 bases and J 0 bases, leaving 16 bases between the germline ends. The CDR3 covers 17 residues. Germline V gene sequence: CDR1 MGHRA, CDR2 YSYEKL. The CDR3 protein is CASSHPRTKTSTDTQYF. DNA for the CDR3: TGCGCCAGCAGCCATCCCCGGACTAAGACTAGCACAGATACGCAGTATTTT.

This clone was picked up one time. The chain employs TRBV6-1 and TRBJ2-5; possibly TRBD1 for D (5 bases). Germline CDR1 reads MNHNS; CDR2 reads SASEGT. Trimming left V 10 bases short and J 4 bases short, with 13 bases between. The CDR3 totals 12 residues. The CDR3 nucleotides are TGTGCCACTTCAGGGCGTGGAGAGACCCAGTACTTC. Translation gives CATSGRGETQYF.

This chain uses TRBV29-1 with TRBJ1-1; a weak D match, TRBD1 (6 bases). Germline lookup yields CDR1 SQVTM and CDR2 ANQGSEA. The CDR3 is made up of 14 amino acids. The ends were cut back, 5 bases at V and 0 bases at J, with 13 bases in the middle. CDR3 amino acids: CSVKRGAMNTEAFF. CDR3 DNA: TGCAGCGTTAAACGGGGGGCCATGAACACTGAAGCTTTCTTT.

This chain links TRBV6-5 with TRBJ1-2, with 9 bases matching TRBD1. With 6 bases clipped from V and 6 bases from J, the junction kept 8 bases outside the gene matches. This CDR3 has 14 residues. CDR1 and CDR2 (germline): MNHEY, SVGAGI. The CDR3 DNA is TGTGCCAGCAGCACGGGGACAGGGCACCATGGCTACACCTTC. Amino acid sequence: CASSTGTGHHGYTF.

The V call is TRBV7-2, the J call TRBJ2-7, with 9 bases fitting TRBD1. V lost 6 bases and J lost 2; bases outside the gene matches: 8. The germline V gene has CDR1 SGHTA and CDR2 FQGNSA. The CDR3 totals 15 residues. CDR3 nucleotide sequence: TGTGCCAGCAGGGTGGACAGGGGAGGAACCTACGAGCAGTACTTC. Its translation is CASRVDRGGTYEQYF.

This clone was seen a few times. The chain links TRBV19 to TRBJ1-2; D is possibly TRBD1 (6 bases). The CDR3 runs to 14 residues. Between the trimmed V and J ends, which lost 7 bases and 0 bases, there was a span of 12 bases. The germline V gene encodes CDR1 LNHDA and CDR2 SQIVND (reference sequence). CDR3 in DNA: TGTGCCAGTAAACAGGGAGGCTCTAACTATGGCTACACCTTC. Translation gives CASKQGGSNYGYTF.

This chain connects TRBV6-5 to TRBJ2-7; TRBD1 aligns across 7 bases. J gave up 1 base and V 4 bases, and 7 bases lay outside the gene matches. The CDR3 is made up of 15 amino acids. Germline V gives CDR1 MNHEY, CDR2 SVGAGI. CDR3: CASSWNRDSSYEQYF. The CDR3 region has the DNA TGTGCCAGCAGTTGGAACCGGGACAGTTCCTACGAGCAGTACTTC.

V usage is TRBV11-2 and J usage is TRBJ2-7, with D perhaps matching TRBD1 (5 bases). The CDR3 has 16 amino acids. V gave up 2 bases and J gave up 0 bases, with 14 bases separating them. Germline assignment: CDR1 SGHAT and CDR2 FQNNGV. The CDR3 nucleotides read TGTGCCAGCAGCTTATTTTCAGGGAAGAGCTCCTACGAGCAGTACTTC. Residues: CASSLFSGKSSYEQYF.

The chain couples TRBV7-2 to TRBJ2-2, with 7 bases aligning to TRBD1. V lost 4 bases and J lost 6; bases outside the gene matches: 8. Germline CDR1 reads SGHTA; CDR2 reads FQGNSA. This CDR3 has 15 residues. CDR3 sequence reads: CASSSFTGVAGELFF. The CDR3 DNA reads TGTGCCAGCAGCTCGTTTACAGGGGTGGCCGGGGAGCTGTTTTTT.

The CDR3 bases are TGCGCCAGCAGCGGCGGGGGGCACCAAGAGACCCAGTACTTC. This gives the protein CASSGGGHQETQYF. The chain recombines TRBV5-1 with TRBJ2-5; 8 bases agree with TRBD2. The CDR3 covers 14 residues. The V gene's germline CDR1 is SGHRS and CDR2 YFSETQ. The junction had 2 bases not matched to a gene; V was cut back by 4 bases and J by 0 bases.

This clone was recorded a few times. The J gene is TRBJ2-4, the V gene TRBV7-6; D unresolved. The CDR3 spans 12 residues. Germline V gene lookup returns CDR1 SGHVS and CDR2 FNYEAQ. V lost 2 bases to trimming and J lost 8 bases, with 7 bases between them. The CDR3 loop reads CASSLTPDIQYF. The CDR3 bases are TGTGCCAGCAGCTTAACACCGGACATTCAGTACTTC.

The chain couples TRBV7-2 to TRBJ1-4, with TRBD1 matching over 7 bases. Germline CDR1 is SGHTA and CDR2 is FQGNSA. Unmatched junction bases numbered 3, after V lost 5 bases and J lost 3 bases. The CDR3 loop spans 14 amino acids. CDR3 region: CASSPGTANEKLFF. CDR3 DNA sequence: TGTGCCAGCAGCCCAGGGACAGCTAATGAAAAACTGTTTTTT.

Concerning this clone: At one end, the junction sequence differs from germline, possibly due to a read error. The chain recombines TRBV4-1 with TRBJ2-7; TRBD2 agrees at 8 bases. There are 14 residues in the CDR3. CDR1 MGHRA and CDR2 YSYEKL come from the germline V gene. The CDR3 coding sequence is TGTGCCAGCAGCTACCAGCGGGGGAGCTACGAGCAGTACTTC. Translation: CASSYQRGSYEQYF.

The chain has TRBV30 and TRBJ2-3; D gene uncertain. In germline, CDR1 is GTSNPN, CDR2 SVGIG (reference sequence). This CDR3 region has 13 residues. The ends were cut back, 0 bases at V and 6 bases at J, with 10 bases in the middle. CDR3 region: CAWSVTPADTQYF. Written as DNA, the CDR3 is TGTGCCTGGAGTGTCACACCCGCCGATACGCAGTATTTT.

The CDR3 DNA follows: TGTGCCAGCTGGGGTGCTCTTGCGGTACAAAGTCGGGCCAACGTCCTGACTTTC. Residues: CASWGALAVQSRANVLTF. J is TRBJ2-6 and V is TRBV5-7, with D uncertain. TRBV5-7 is classed as an ORF, of uncertain function. This CDR3 is 18 amino acids long. V shed 7 bases and J shed 5 bases, with 25 bases lying between them.

Concerning this clone itself: One end of the junction is discordant with germline, which a read error may explain. The same CDR3 arises from other DNA sequences in this sample as well. V is TRBV14 and J is TRBJ2-2; D possibly matches TRBD1 or TRBD2 (5 bases each). The length of the CDR3 is 18 residues. Germline lookup yields CDR1 SGHDN and CDR2 FVKESK. The CDR3 bases are TGTGCCAGCAGGATGAGCAGGGATCAAGGAGGTGGCACCGGGGAGCTGTTTTTC. It yields the protein CASRMSRDQGGGTGELFF.

The gene calls are TRBV30 and TRBJ2-1; D not resolved. Germline V lookup: CDR1 GTSNPN, CDR2 SVGIG (reference sequence). Between the trimmed V and J ends, which lost 7 bases and 4 bases, there was a span of 8 bases. This CDR3 spans 11 amino acids. CDR3 sequence: CAFRWYNEQFF. Here the CDR3 DNA reads TGTGCCTTTCGTTGGTACAATGAGCAGTTCTTC.

This clone was observed a few times. The J gene is TRBJ1-6, the V gene TRBV6-5; 10 bases line up with TRBD1. From germline, CDR1 is MNHEY and CDR2 SVGAGI. This CDR3 comprises 15 residues. With V trimmed by 6 bases and J by 8 bases, 7 bases remained unmatched. The CDR3 is CASRRQGAAYSPLHF. CDR3 DNA sequence: TGTGCCAGCAGACGACAGGGGGCGGCTTATTCACCCCTCCACTTT.